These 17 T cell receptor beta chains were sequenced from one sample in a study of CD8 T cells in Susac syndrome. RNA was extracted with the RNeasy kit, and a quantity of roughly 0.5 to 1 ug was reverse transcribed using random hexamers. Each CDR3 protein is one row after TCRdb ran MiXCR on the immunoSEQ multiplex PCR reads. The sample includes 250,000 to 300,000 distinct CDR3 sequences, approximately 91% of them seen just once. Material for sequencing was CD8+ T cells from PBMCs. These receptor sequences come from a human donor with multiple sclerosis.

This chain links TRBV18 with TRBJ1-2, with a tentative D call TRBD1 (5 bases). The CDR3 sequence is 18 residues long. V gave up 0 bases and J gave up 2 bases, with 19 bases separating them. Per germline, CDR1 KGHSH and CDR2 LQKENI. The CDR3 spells CASSPPQGEVPFNYGYTF. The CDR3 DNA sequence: TGTGCCAGCTCACCACCTCAGGGTGAAGTCCCATTCAACTATGGCTACACCTTC.

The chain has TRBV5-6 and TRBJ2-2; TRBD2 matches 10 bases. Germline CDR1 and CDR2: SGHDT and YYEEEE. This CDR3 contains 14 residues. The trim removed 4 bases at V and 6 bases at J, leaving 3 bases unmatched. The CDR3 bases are TGTGCCAGCAGCGTGGGACTAGCGCCCGGGGAGCTGTTTTTT. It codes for CASSVGLAPGELFF. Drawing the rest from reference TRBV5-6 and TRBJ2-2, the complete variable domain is DAGVTQSPTHLIKTRGQQVTLRCSPKSGHDTVSWYQQALGQGPQFIFQYYEEEERQRGNFPDRFSGHQFPNYSSELNVNALLLGDSALYLCASSVGLAPGELFFGEGSRLTVL.

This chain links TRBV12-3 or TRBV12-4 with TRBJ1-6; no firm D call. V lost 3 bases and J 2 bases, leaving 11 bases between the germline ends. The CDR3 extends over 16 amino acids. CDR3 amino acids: CASSFGESTYNSPLHF. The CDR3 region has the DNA TGTGCCAGCAGTTTTGGAGAGAGTACCTATAATTCACCCCTCCACTTT.

The CDR3 sequence is CASSPVRDSQETQYF. The CDR3, as DNA: TGTGCCAGCAGTCCTGTGCGGGACAGCCAAGAGACCCAGTACTTC. The chain carries TRBV27 and TRBJ2-5; TRBD1 might be the D (7 bases). The CDR3 extends over 15 amino acids. Germline values: CDR1 MNHEY, CDR2 SMNVEV (reference sequence). V lost 5 bases and J 1 base, leaving 14 bases between the germline ends.

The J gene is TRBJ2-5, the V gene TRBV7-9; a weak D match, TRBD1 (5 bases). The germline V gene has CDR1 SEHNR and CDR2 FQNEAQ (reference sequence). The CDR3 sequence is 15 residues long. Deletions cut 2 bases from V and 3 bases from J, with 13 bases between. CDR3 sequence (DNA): TGTGCCAGCAGCTTACGATTAGGGGCCGAAGAGACCCAGTACTTC. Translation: CASSLRLGAEETQYF.

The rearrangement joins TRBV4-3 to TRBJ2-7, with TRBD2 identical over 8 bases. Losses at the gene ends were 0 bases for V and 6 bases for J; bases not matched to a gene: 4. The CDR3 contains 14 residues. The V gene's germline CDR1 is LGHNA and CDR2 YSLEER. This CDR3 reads CASSQDRGGAEQYF. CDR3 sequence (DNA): TGCGCCAGCAGCCAAGATCGGGGGGGCGCCGAGCAGTACTTC.

The CDR3 DNA follows: TGTGCCAGTAGTATCGAGGACAGAAGAAACTACGAGCAGTACTTC. Protein sequence: CASSIEDRRNYEQYF. The gene calls are TRBV19 and TRBJ2-7; possible D gene TRBD1, 6 bases. Germline V gene data show CDR1 as LNHDA and CDR2 as SQIVND (reference sequence). CDR3 length equals 15 residues. Trimming pared 3 bases from V and 3 bases from J, leaving 15 bases between.

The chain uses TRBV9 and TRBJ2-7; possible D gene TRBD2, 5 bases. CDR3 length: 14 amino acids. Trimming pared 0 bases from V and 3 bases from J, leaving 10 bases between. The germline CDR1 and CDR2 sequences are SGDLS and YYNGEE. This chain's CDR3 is CASSVDERFYEQYF. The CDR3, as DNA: TGTGCCAGCAGCGTAGACGAGCGGTTCTACGAGCAGTACTTC.

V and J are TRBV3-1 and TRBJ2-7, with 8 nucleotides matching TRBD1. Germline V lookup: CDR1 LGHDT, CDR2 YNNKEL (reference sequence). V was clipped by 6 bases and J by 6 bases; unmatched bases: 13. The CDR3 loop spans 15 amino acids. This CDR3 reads CASSPTQGASGEQYF. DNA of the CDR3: TGTGCCAGCAGTCCGACCCAGGGGGCGAGCGGCGAGCAGTACTTC.

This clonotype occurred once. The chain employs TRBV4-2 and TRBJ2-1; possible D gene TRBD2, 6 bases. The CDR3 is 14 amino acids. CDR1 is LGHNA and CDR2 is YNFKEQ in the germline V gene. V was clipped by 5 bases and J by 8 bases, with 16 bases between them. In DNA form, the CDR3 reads TGTGCCAGCAGCAGGCGGGGTGGTGTACATGAGCAGTTCTTC. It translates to CASSRRGGVHEQFF.

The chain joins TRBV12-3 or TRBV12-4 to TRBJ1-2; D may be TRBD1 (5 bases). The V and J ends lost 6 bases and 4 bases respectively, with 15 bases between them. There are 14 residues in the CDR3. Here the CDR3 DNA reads TGTGCCAGCAGGGGGGACGTCGACTTCTATGGCTACACCTTC. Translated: CASRGDVDFYGYTF.

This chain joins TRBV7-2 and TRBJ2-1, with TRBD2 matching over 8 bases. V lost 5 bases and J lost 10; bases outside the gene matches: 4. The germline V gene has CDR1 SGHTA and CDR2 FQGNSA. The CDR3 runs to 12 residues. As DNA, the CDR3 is TGTGCCAGCAGCCCGGGACTAGAGGAGCAGTTCTTC. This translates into CASSPGLEEQFF.

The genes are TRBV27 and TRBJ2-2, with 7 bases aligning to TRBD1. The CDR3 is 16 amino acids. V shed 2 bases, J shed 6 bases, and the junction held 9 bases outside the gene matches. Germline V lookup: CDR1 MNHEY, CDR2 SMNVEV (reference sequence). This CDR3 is CASSLVSGQGAGELFF. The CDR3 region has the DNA TGTGCCAGCAGTTTAGTTAGTGGGCAGGGGGCCGGGGAGCTGTTTTTT.

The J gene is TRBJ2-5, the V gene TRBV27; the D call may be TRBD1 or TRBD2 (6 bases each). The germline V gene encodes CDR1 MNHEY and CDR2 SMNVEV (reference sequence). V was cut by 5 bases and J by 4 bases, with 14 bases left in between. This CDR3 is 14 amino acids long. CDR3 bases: TGTGCCAGCAGTCTGGGGGGCCCTCGAGAGACCCAGTACTTC. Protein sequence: CASSLGGPRETQYF.

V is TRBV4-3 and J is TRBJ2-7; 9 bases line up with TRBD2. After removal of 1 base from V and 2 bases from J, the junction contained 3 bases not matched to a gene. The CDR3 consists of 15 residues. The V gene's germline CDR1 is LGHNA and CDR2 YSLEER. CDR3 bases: TGCGCCAGCAGCCAAGCGGCTAGCGGGGCCTACGAGCAGTACTTC. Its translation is CASSQAASGAYEQYF.

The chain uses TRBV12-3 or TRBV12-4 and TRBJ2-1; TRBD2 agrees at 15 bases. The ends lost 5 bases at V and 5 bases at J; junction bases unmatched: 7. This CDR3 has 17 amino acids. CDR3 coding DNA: TGTGCCAGCAGTCCCTGGACTAGCGGGGGGGCCAACAATGAGCAGTTCTTC. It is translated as CASSPWTSGGANNEQFF.

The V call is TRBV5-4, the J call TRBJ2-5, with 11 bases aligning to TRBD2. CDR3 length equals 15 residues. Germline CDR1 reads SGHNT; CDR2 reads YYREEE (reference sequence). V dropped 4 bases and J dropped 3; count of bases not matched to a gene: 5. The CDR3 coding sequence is TGTGCCAGCAGCGCAACGGGACTAGCGGAAGAGACCCAGTACTTC. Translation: CASSATGLAEETQYF. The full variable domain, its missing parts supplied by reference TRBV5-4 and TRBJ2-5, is ETGVTQSPTHLIKTRGQQVTLRCSSQSGHNTVSWYQQALGQGPQFIFQYYREEENGRGNFPPRFSGLQFPNYSSELNVNALELDDSALYLCASSATGLAEETQYFGPGTRLLVL.